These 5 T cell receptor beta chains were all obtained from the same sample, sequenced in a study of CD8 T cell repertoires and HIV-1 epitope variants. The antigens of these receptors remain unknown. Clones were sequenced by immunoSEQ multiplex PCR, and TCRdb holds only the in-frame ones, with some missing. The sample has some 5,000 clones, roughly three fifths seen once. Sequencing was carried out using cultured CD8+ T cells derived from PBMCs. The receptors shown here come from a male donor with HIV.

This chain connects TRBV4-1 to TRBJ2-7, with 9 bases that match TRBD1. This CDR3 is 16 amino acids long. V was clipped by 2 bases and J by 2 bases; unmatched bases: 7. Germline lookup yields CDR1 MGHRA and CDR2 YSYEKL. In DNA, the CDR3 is TGCGCCAGCAGCCAAACTCCGGGACAGGGTGCCTACGAGCAGTACTTC. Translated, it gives CASSQTPGQGAYEQYF.

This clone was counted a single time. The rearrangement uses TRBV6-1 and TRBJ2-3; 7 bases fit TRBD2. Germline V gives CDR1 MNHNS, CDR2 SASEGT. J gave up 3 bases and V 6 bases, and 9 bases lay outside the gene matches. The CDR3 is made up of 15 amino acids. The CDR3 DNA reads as TGTGCCAGCAGGGCCGGTGGGGGGGGAACAGATACGCAGTATTTT. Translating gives CASRAGGGGTDTQYF.

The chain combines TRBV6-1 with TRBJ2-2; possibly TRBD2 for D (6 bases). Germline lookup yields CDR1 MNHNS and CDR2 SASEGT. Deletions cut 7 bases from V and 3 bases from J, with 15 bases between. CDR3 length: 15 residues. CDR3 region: CASTMDYPDTGELFF. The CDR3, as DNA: TGTGCCAGCACCATGGACTATCCGGACACCGGGGAGCTGTTTTTT.

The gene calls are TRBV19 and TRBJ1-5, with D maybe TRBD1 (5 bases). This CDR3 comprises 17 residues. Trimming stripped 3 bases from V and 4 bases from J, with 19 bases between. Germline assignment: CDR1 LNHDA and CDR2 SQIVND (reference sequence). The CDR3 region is CASSIGLLLAGNQPQHF. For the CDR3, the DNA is TGTGCCAGTAGTATCGGATTATTATTGGCAGGGAATCAGCCCCAGCATTTT. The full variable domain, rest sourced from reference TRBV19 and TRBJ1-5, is DGGITQSPKYLFRKEGQNVTLSCEQNLNHDAMYWYRQDPGQGLRLIYYSQIVNDFQKGDIAEGYSVSREKKESFPLTVTSAQKNPTAFYLCASSIGLLLAGNQPQHFGDGTRLSIL.

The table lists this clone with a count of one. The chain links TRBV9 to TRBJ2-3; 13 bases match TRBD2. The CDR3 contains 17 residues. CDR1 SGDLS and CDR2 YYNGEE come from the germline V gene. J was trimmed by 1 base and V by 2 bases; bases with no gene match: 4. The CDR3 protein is CASSVGGTSGGTDTQYF. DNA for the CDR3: TGTGCCAGCAGCGTGGGGGGGACTAGCGGGGGCACAGATACGCAGTATTTT. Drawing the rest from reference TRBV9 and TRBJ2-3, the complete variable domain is DSGVTQTPKHLITATGQRVTLRCSPRSGDLSVYWYQQSLDQGLQFLIQYYNGEERAKGNILERFSAQQFPDLHSELNLSSLELGDSALYFCASSVGGTSGGTDTQYFGPGTRLTVL.